This T cell receptor (beta chain) was identified in a study of cytomegalovirus exposure and HLA in healthy donors. Repertoires were generated with immunoSEQ multiplex PCR, while TCRdb's copy carries only in-frame clones and drops some. The sample contains 150,000 to 200,000 clones, roughly nine tenths of which appear only once. The V gene's germline CDR1 is SEHNR and CDR2 FQNEAQ (reference sequence). V was clipped by 8 bases and J by 3 bases; unmatched bases: 12. The CDR3 sequence is 16 residues long. Sequencing input: PBMCs. The clonotype comes from a woman aged 25 to 39 in good health and CMV-seronegative. The chain uses TRBV7-9 and TRBJ2-4, with TRBD1 matching 8 bases. CDR3 protein: CASLDEDGTGKNIQYF. CDR3 nucleotides: TGTGCCAGCTTAGACGAGGACGGGACAGGCAAAAACATTCAGTACTTC.